Shown below are 32 T cell receptor beta chains from a single sample sequenced in a study of T cell repertoires in cytomegalovirus infection. TCRdb redid the calling of the reads with MiXCR, one entry per CDR3 protein. The sample carries roughly 500,000 distinct CDR3 sequences, 11% recorded once. Source material: PBMCs. These TCRs come from a human donor in good health (CMV status not recorded). Some clones in this sample may be carry-over from other donors' samples.

The chain has TRBV15 and TRBJ1-2; the D is unclear. The V gene lost 1 base and the J gene lost 7 bases, with 4 bases spanning the gap. The germline gives CDR1 LNHNV, CDR2 YYDKDF (reference sequence). This CDR3 spans 11 amino acids. CDR3 bases: TGTGCCACCAGCAGAGCTAGTGGCTACACCTTC. Its translation: CATSRASGYTF.

In this sample, this clonotype turned up a few times. The chain is built from TRBV15 and TRBJ1-4, with 8 bases matching TRBD1. After removal of 4 bases from V and 6 bases from J, the junction contained 7 bases not matched to a gene. Germline lookup yields CDR1 LNHNV and CDR2 YYDKDF (reference sequence). This CDR3 has 15 amino acids. Here the CDR3 DNA reads TGTGCCACCAGCACCCCTGACAGGGGAGATGAAAAACTGTTTTTT. Encoded protein: CATSTPDRGDEKLFF. The full variable domain, completed using reference TRBV15 and TRBJ1-4, is DAMVIQNPRYQVTQFGKPVTLSCSQTLNHNVMYWYQQKSSQAPKLLFHYYDKDFNNEADTPDNFQSRRPNTSFCFLDIRSPGLGDTAMYLCATSTPDRGDEKLFFGSGTQLSVL.

The table lists this clonotype with many counts. The chain uses TRBV28 and TRBJ1-5; 8 nucleotides line up with TRBD1. The length of the CDR3 is 15 residues. Trimming removed 3 bases from V and 2 bases from J; junction bases left unmatched: 3. Germline V lookup: CDR1 MDHEN, CDR2 SYDVKM. This CDR3 is CASSFPGQGNQPQHF. CDR3 DNA sequence: TGTGCCAGCAGTTTCCCGGGACAGGGCAATCAGCCCCAGCATTTT.

The chain employs TRBV20-1 and TRBJ2-7; 9 nucleotides align to TRBD1. The germline V gene has CDR1 DFQATT and CDR2 SNEGSKA (reference sequence). V lost 6 bases and J lost 4; bases outside the gene matches: 7. This CDR3 comprises 13 residues. CDR3 sequence: CSARTGVLYEQYF. CDR3 bases: TGCAGTGCAAGGACAGGGGTCCTTTACGAGCAGTACTTC.

The sample holds a few counts of this clonotype. V gene TRBV19 combines with J gene TRBJ2-2; TRBD2 matches 9 bases. Germline CDR1 reads LNHDA; CDR2 reads SQIVND (reference sequence). This CDR3 is 15 amino acids long. V was pared by 10 bases and J by 0 bases, with 6 bases of the junction left unmatched. The CDR3 sequence: CATKTSGTNTGELFF. In DNA, the CDR3 is TGTGCCACCAAGACTAGCGGAACGAACACCGGGGAGCTGTTTTTT.

The chain is built from TRBV3-1 and TRBJ2-2; no firm D call. CDR1 LGHDT and CDR2 YNNKEL come from the germline V gene (reference sequence). V shed 7 bases and J shed 7 bases, with 7 bases lying between them. The CDR3 loop spans 11 amino acids. The CDR3 DNA follows: TGTGCCAGCATACACGGCGGGGAGCTGTTTTTT. The encoded protein is CASIHGGELFF.

This clonotype was observed a few times. The rearrangement joins TRBV10-3 to TRBJ1-5; 9 nucleotides match TRBD1. The CDR3 contains 14 residues. Germline trimming cut 8 bases from V and 5 bases from J; bases unmatched to any gene: 7. Per the germline V gene, CDR1 is ENHRY and CDR2 is SYGVKD. In nucleotides, the CDR3 is TGTGCCATCGCCGGGACAGGGAGGGATCAGCCCCAGCATTTT. Its translation: CAIAGTGRDQPQHF.

This clonotype was picked up many times. The chain employs TRBV5-4 and TRBJ2-1; 10 bases match TRBD1. Germline V gives CDR1 SGHNT, CDR2 YYREEE (reference sequence). V shed 4 bases and J 2 bases; nucleotides not matched to a gene: 9. The CDR3 has 17 amino acids. CDR3 residues: CASSRAGQGIAYNEQFF. The CDR3 nucleotides are TGTGCCAGCAGCAGGGCGGGACAGGGGATTGCCTACAATGAGCAGTTCTTC. Using reference TRBV5-4 and TRBJ2-1 for the parts outside the CDR3, the full variable domain is ETGVTQSPTHLIKTRGQQVTLRCSSQSGHNTVSWYQQALGQGPQFIFQYYREEENGRGNFPPRFSGLQFPNYSSELNVNALELDDSALYLCASSRAGQGIAYNEQFFGPGTRLTVL.

Comment on this clonotype: The junction departs from germline at one end; a sequencing error may be responsible. J is TRBJ1-1 and V is TRBV6-4; D not resolved. CDR3 length: 15 residues. In germline, CDR1 is MRHNA, CDR2 SNTAGT. The CDR3 spells CASSDSTHGNTEAFF. CDR3 DNA: TGTGCCAGCAGCGACTCGACGCATGGGAACACTGAAGCTTTCTTT.

This clonotype has ten or more counts. The chain recombines TRBV6-1 with TRBJ2-1; D might be TRBD1 (7 bases). The CDR3 has 13 amino acids. CDR1 is MNHNS, CDR2 SASEGT, per germline. This chain's CDR3 is CATTRDRYNEQFF. CDR3 sequence (DNA): TGTGCGACAACGCGGGACAGATACAATGAGCAGTTCTTC.

Regarding this clonotype: A single base separates this from a much larger clone, so it may be a read error. The V and J genes are TRBV19 and TRBJ2-1, with D possibly being TRBD2 (6 bases). Germline-derived CDR1 and CDR2 are LNHDA and SQIVND (reference sequence). This CDR3 comprises 15 residues. As DNA, the CDR3 is TGTGCCAGTAGTTTGGAGGGATCGGGCTACAATGAGCAGCTCTTC. Protein product: CASSLEGSGYNEQLF.

This clonotype came up many times. V usage is TRBV19 and J usage is TRBJ2-5; maybe TRBD1 (6 bases). Germline CDR1 and CDR2: LNHDA and SQIVND (reference sequence). Trimming pared 9 bases from V and 2 bases from J, leaving 16 bases between. The CDR3 length is 14 residues. The CDR3 protein is CASKRQGSQETQYF. The CDR3 bases are TGTGCCAGCAAAAGGCAGGGGTCTCAAGAGACCCAGTACTTC.

At least ten counts were recorded for this clonotype. The V gene is TRBV9, the J gene TRBJ2-3; D might be TRBD2 (5 bases). CDR1 is SGDLS and CDR2 is YYNGEE in the germline V gene. CDR3 length equals 15 residues. V lost 3 bases to trimming and J lost 2 bases, with 13 bases between them. CDR3 loop: CASSGSGGITDTQYF. The CDR3 bases are TGTGCCAGCAGCGGGAGCGGCGGAATCACAGATACGCAGTATTTT.

The table lists this clonotype with many counts. The V call is TRBV4-1, the J call TRBJ2-7; D remains ambiguous. The CDR3 runs 16 residues. Trimming stripped 0 bases from V and 3 bases from J, with 15 bases between. Per the germline V gene, CDR1 is MGHRA and CDR2 is YSYEKL. The CDR3 DNA reads as TGCGCCAGCAGCCAAGATCTTCGCAGCCTACACTACGAGCAGTACTTC. This gives the protein CASSQDLRSLHYEQYF.

This clonotype appeared many times. The CDR3 DNA follows: TGTGCCAGTAAGGGACGGCACCAAGAGACCCAGTACTTC. Translated: CASKGRHQETQYF. The rearrangement links TRBV19 to TRBJ2-5; D is perhaps TRBD1 or TRBD2 (5 bases each). Trimming shortened V by 7 bases and J by 0 bases, and 9 bases separated the two germline ends. The germline V gene has CDR1 LNHDA and CDR2 SQIVND (reference sequence). This CDR3 is built from 13 residues. The full variable domain, completed using reference TRBV19 and TRBJ2-5, is DGGITQSPKYLFRKEGQNVTLSCEQNLNHDAMYWYRQDPGQGLRLIYYSQIVNDFQKGDIAEGYSVSREKKESFPLTVTSAQKNPTAFYLCASKGRHQETQYFGPGTRLLVL.

This chain uses TRBV12-3 or TRBV12-4 with TRBJ1-4, with D unresolved. The CDR3 is 12 amino acids. V was cut by 3 bases and J by 11 bases, with 10 bases left in between. CDR3 DNA: TGTGCCAGCAGTTTGCCGGGGAGGAAACTGTTTTTT. Translating gives CASSLPGRKLFF.

This clonotype was picked up many times. Here the CDR3 reads CASSYGLAGATDTQYF. CDR3 DNA sequence: TGTGCCAGCAGTTATGGTCTAGCGGGAGCCACAGATACGCAGTATTTT. The chain joins TRBV6-5 to TRBJ2-3; 10 bases are shared with TRBD2. The V segment lost 3 bases and the J segment 2 bases; nucleotides outside the gene matches: 5. Germline V lookup: CDR1 MNHEY, CDR2 SVGAGI. The length of the CDR3 is 16 residues.

This clonotype was found many times. The rearrangement uses TRBV7-8 and TRBJ2-1, with 9 nucleotides matching TRBD2. V shed 5 bases and J 4 bases; nucleotides not matched to a gene: 9. Per germline, CDR1 SGHVS and CDR2 FQNEAQ. CDR3 length: 16 residues. Here the CDR3 DNA reads TGTGCCAGCAGCGGGGGGGGCGGGAGGGGTTACAATGAGCAGTTCTTC. This codes for CASSGGGGRGYNEQFF.

This clonotype was seen at least ten times. V is TRBV7-9 and J is TRBJ2-2, with D perhaps assigned TRBD1 or TRBD2 (5 bases each). The CDR3 is made up of 15 amino acids. With 5 bases removed from V and 2 bases from J, the gap between germline ends came to 12 bases. Germline V gives CDR1 SEHNR, CDR2 FQNEAQ (reference sequence). For the CDR3, the DNA is TGTGCCAGCAGCATCCAGGGACCCAACACCGGGGAGCTGTTTTTT. This gives the protein CASSIQGPNTGELFF.

Ten or more counts support this clonotype. This chain connects TRBV2 to TRBJ1-5, with TRBD1 as a possible D gene (5 bases). Germline V gene sequence: CDR1 SNHLY, CDR2 FYNNEI. The CDR3 runs 17 residues. The ends were cut back, 6 bases at V and 3 bases at J, with 21 bases in the middle. CDR3 protein: CASRSMVKGIDNQPQHF. CDR3 DNA sequence: TGTGCCAGCAGAAGCATGGTGAAGGGGATCGACAATCAGCCCCAGCATTTT.

This clonotype was seen at least ten times. The genes are TRBV24-1 and TRBJ2-1; D possibly uses TRBD1 or TRBD2 (6 bases each). The CDR3 has 15 residues. Germline V CDR1 and CDR2: KGHDR, SFDVKD. V was shortened by 5 bases and J by 5 bases, with 15 bases between the two germline ends. The chain's CDR3 is CATSGRDKLNNEQFF. DNA for the CDR3: TGTGCCACCAGTGGGCGGGACAAACTAAACAATGAGCAGTTCTTC.

This clonotype turned up a few times. The chain carries TRBV10-3 and TRBJ1-1, with TRBD1 matching 7 bases. V lost 3 bases and J lost 1; bases outside the gene matches: 5. Germline V gene sequence: CDR1 ENHRY, CDR2 SYGVKD. The CDR3 totals 15 residues. The CDR3 sequence is CAISDGRGSNTEAFF. Written as DNA, the CDR3 is TGTGCCATCAGTGATGGCAGGGGGTCGAACACTGAAGCTTTCTTT.

This clonotype was counted a few times. V is TRBV7-9 and J is TRBJ1-1; unclear D gene. V lost 3 bases and J lost 5, with 10 bases in between. CDR1 and CDR2 (germline): SEHNR, FQNEAQ (reference sequence). This CDR3 has 13 amino acids. The CDR3 DNA follows: TGTGCCAGCAGCTTGCTCGTAGAGACTGAAGCTTTCTTT. Its translation: CASSLLVETEAFF.

This clonotype has only a few counts. The rearrangement uses TRBV10-3 and TRBJ1-5, with a weak D call TRBD1 (5 bases). There are 16 residues in the CDR3. CDR1 ENHRY and CDR2 SYGVKD come from the germline V gene. V shed 5 bases and J shed 1 base, with 15 bases lying between them. The CDR3 loop reads CAISREGRDSNQPQHF. The CDR3 nucleotides read TGTGCCATCAGTAGAGAAGGCAGGGACAGCAATCAGCCCCAGCATTTT.

This clonotype showed up many times. In DNA form, the CDR3 reads TGTGCCAGCAGCAAGCAGGGGGCCTCTGGAAACACCATATATTTT. Amino acids: CASSKQGASGNTIYF. This chain uses TRBV7-9 with TRBJ1-3; 8 nucleotides agree with TRBD1. The CDR3 loop spans 15 amino acids. The J segment lost 0 bases and the V segment lost 5 bases, leaving 3 bases of the junction unmatched. In germline, CDR1 is SEHNR, CDR2 FQNEAQ (reference sequence).

J is TRBJ2-7 and V is TRBV20-1, with 10 positions matching TRBD1. This CDR3 comprises 14 residues. J gave up 3 bases and V 5 bases, and 7 bases lay outside the gene matches. Germline CDR1 and CDR2: DFQATT and SNEGSKA (reference sequence). CDR3 coding DNA: TGCAGTGCTTACCGGGACAGGGGTTTCTACGAGCAGTACTTC. This encodes CSAYRDRGFYEQYF.

This clonotype occurred many times. This chain connects TRBV10-3 to TRBJ1-6; no reliable D call. The CDR3 length is 14 residues. Germline CDR1 reads ENHRY; CDR2 reads SYGVKD. The germline V and J ends were trimmed by 2 bases and 10 bases, with 12 bases remaining between them. CDR3: CAISELAGSSPLHF. The DNA of the CDR3 is TGTGCCATCAGTGAGCTCGCAGGCTCCTCACCCCTCCACTTT.

This clonotype was observed a few times. V usage is TRBV7-9 and J usage is TRBJ2-1; TRBD1 or TRBD2 may be the D gene (5 bases each). V shed 1 base and J shed 6 bases, with 13 bases lying between them. Germline V lookup: CDR1 SEHNR, CDR2 FQNEAQ (reference sequence). The CDR3 is made up of 15 amino acids. The CDR3 coding sequence is TGTGCCAGCAGCTTAGAGGGACCCTGGGGCAATGAGCAGTTCTTC. As protein: CASSLEGPWGNEQFF.

This clonotype came up many times. The chain carries TRBV7-8 and TRBJ1-5; D remains unclear. The CDR3 runs 16 residues. In germline, CDR1 is SGHVS, CDR2 FQNEAQ. The V and J ends lost 0 bases and 3 bases respectively, with 12 bases between them. The CDR3 coding sequence is TGTGCCAGCAGCTTAGCGAACGGGGTAATCAATCAGCCCCAGCATTTT. This translates into CASSLANGVINQPQHF. The entire variable domain, with the rest obtained from reference TRBV7-8 and TRBJ1-5, is as follows: GAGVSQSPRYKVAKRGQDVALRCDPISGHVSLFWYQQALGQGPEFLTYFQNEAQLDKSGLPSDRFFAERPEGSVSTLKIQRTQQEDSAVYLCASSLANGVINQPQHFGDGTRLSIL.

This clonotype was seen repeatedly, ten times or more. V and J are TRBV5-1 and TRBJ2-5, with 7 bases matching TRBD1. CDR1 is SGHRS, CDR2 YFSETQ, per germline. The V and J ends lost 5 bases and 1 base, in that order; junction bases with no gene match: 5. CDR3 length equals 14 residues. This chain's CDR3 is CASRPWDSQETQYF. The CDR3 DNA is TGCGCCAGCAGGCCTTGGGACAGCCAAGAGACCCAGTACTTC.

This clonotype was recorded many times. This chain uses TRBV6-2 or TRBV6-3 with TRBJ1-5, with 8 bases identical to TRBD1. J gave up 6 bases and V 3 bases, and 4 bases lay outside the gene matches. Germline loops: CDR1 MNHEY, CDR2 SVGEGT. CDR3 length: 14 residues. In DNA, the CDR3 is TGTGCCAGCAGTTATGGACAGGGAGGTCAGCCCCAGCATTTT. Translating it yields CASSYGQGGQPQHF.

This clonotype was counted ten times or more. The chain has TRBV7-9 and TRBJ1-1, with TRBD1 identical over 8 bases. The CDR3 is made up of 15 amino acids. V shed 1 base, J shed 4 bases, and the junction held 5 bases outside the gene matches. CDR1 and CDR2 (germline): SEHNR, FQNEAQ (reference sequence). DNA of the CDR3: TGTGCCAGCAGCTTAGGGTGGACAGGGAGCACTGAAGCTTTCTTT. It specifies CASSLGWTGSTEAFF.